This entry features one TCR beta chain sequence. This entry belongs to a study of cytomegalovirus exposure and HLA in healthy donors. Trimming cost V 2 bases and J 10 bases; bases outside gene matches: 6. The CDR3 extends over 14 amino acids. Germline loops: CDR1 MDHEN, CDR2 SYDVKM. Researchers ran the PCR with 60 Vbeta and 13 Jbeta primers. Method: immunoSEQ multiplex PCR; TCRdb's copy keeps in-frame clones and lacks some. The sample records some 190,000 clones, about 82% being singletons. V and J are TRBV28 and TRBJ2-1; TRBD1 agrees at 9 bases. The specimen was PBMCs. The TCR was taken from a male donor in good health and CMV-seronegative. CDR3 sequence: CASSLRTGAREQFF. CDR3 DNA: TGTGCCAGCAGTTTAAGGACAGGGGCTAGGGAGCAGTTCTTC.